This T cell receptor (beta chain) is from a study of identical twins. This clonotype was found a few times. Per the germline V gene, CDR1 is MNHNS and CDR2 is SASEGT. This CDR3 has 15 residues. The V segment lost 6 bases and the J segment 0 bases; nucleotides outside the gene matches: 5. TCRdb recomputed calls from the 5' RACE reads with MiXCR, one row per CDR3 protein. The data hold 600,000 to 700,000 distinct CDR3 sequences, with 21% observed a single time. The same data also contributed to another study, on T cells expressing NK-cell markers. In that study: Sorting was limited to alpha-beta TCR-expressing T cells with an anti-gamma-delta TCR antibody in several experiments.

The rearrangement joins TRBV6-1 to TRBJ2-1; 7 nucleotides line up with TRBD2. This receptor was identified in a young woman in good health. The sample comprised PBMCs. CDR3 sequence: CASRLAVLSYNEQFF. CDR3 nucleotide sequence: TGTGCCAGCAGGCTAGCGGTACTCTCCTACAATGAGCAGTTCTTC.